The clone carrying this T cell receptor (beta chain) was recorded once. This specimen comes from a study of blood T cell repertoires in COVID-19. About the research overall: Material from acute and convalescent COVID-19 was sourced from the United States, Italy and Spain.

CDR1 is MNHEY, CDR2 SVGEGT, per germline. The CDR3 is made up of 17 amino acids. V shed 6 bases and J shed 0 bases, with 19 bases lying between them. Original analysis: By means of reference gene primer amplification, nucleated cell counts were estimated. Measured with immunoSEQ multiplex PCR; TCRdb has only the in-frame clones, and not every one. V, J and clone size were drawn from that table, and D and trimming were deduced from the DNA. The sample lists about 110,000 clones, around 76% seen once, with approximately 19% in the top ten. The chain links TRBV6-2 or TRBV6-3 to TRBJ2-3, with a tentative D call TRBD1 (5 bases). The sequence came from a woman in her 70s with acute or convalescent COVID-19. Specimen: peripheral blood. The CDR3 spells CASSPKRVGRSTDTQYF. DNA of the CDR3: TGTGCCAGCAGCCCTAAACGGGTGGGGCGAAGCACAGATACGCAGTATTTT.